Shown below are 22 T cell receptor beta chains from a single sample sequenced in a study of blood T cell repertoires in COVID-19. The assay was immunoSEQ multiplex PCR, and TCRdb's table has in-frame clones only and misses some. The sample holds about 220,000 clones; around 91% are singletons and the top ten take roughly 3%. The material sequenced was PBMCs or T cells enriched from blood (not recorded which). These receptors were obtained from a woman aged 18-30 years in a cohort exposed to, infected with or recovered from COVID-19 (not recorded which).

The CDR3 coding sequence is TGCGCCAGCAGCTCGGTCTTAGGGGCCCAAGAGACCCAGTACTTC. This sequence encodes CASSSVLGAQETQYF. The chain has TRBV5-1 and TRBJ2-5; a weak D match, TRBD1 (5 bases). Germline V CDR1 and CDR2: SGHRS, YFSETQ. The CDR3 is 15 residues long. The V gene lost 3 bases and the J gene lost 1 base, with 13 bases spanning the gap.

The V and J genes are TRBV5-6 and TRBJ1-2, with D hard to call. CDR3 length equals 12 residues. Trimming cost V 3 bases and J 8 bases, with 11 bases left between them. Germline loops: CDR1 SGHDT, CDR2 YYEEEE. This CDR3 reads CASSSGSYGYTF. The DNA of the CDR3 is TGTGCCAGCAGCTCGGGTTCATACGGCTACACCTTC.

The genes are TRBV10-3 and TRBJ2-5, with D possibly matching TRBD1 (6 bases). The CDR3 runs to 13 residues. Germline CDR1 is ENHRY and CDR2 is SYGVKD. V lost 10 bases and J lost 2, with 14 bases in between. This CDR3 reads CATLGQPQETQYF. The CDR3 DNA reads TGTGCCACCCTCGGACAGCCTCAAGAGACCCAGTACTTC.

The chain is built from TRBV19 and TRBJ1-5, with D perhaps matching TRBD1 (6 bases). Germline CDR1 and CDR2: LNHDA and SQIVND (reference sequence). V lost 3 bases and J lost 3, with 15 bases in between. The length of the CDR3 is 16 residues. CDR3 region: CASSIAMGGANQPQHF. CDR3 in DNA: TGTGCCAGTAGTATCGCGATGGGGGGGGCCAATCAGCCCCAGCATTTT. The variable domain in full, with the rest retrieved from reference TRBV19 and TRBJ1-5, is DGGITQSPKYLFRKEGQNVTLSCEQNLNHDAMYWYRQDPGQGLRLIYYSQIVNDFQKGDIAEGYSVSREKKESFPLTVTSAQKNPTAFYLCASSIAMGGANQPQHFGDGTRLSIL.

The V call is TRBV5-1, the J call TRBJ1-2; the match to TRBD1 covers 8 bases. This CDR3 contains 13 residues. V trimming: 2 bases; J trimming: 5 bases; junction bases outside the gene matches: 2. Germline-derived CDR1 and CDR2 are SGHRS and YFSETQ. The chain's CDR3 is CASSFDRGYGYTF. The CDR3 DNA reads as TGCGCCAGCAGCTTTGACAGGGGTTATGGCTACACCTTC.

The chain links TRBV2 to TRBJ2-7, with 9 bases fitting TRBD1. V trimming: 8 bases; J trimming: 2 bases; junction bases outside the gene matches: 4. Germline CDR1 SNHLY, CDR2 FYNNEI. The CDR3 loop spans 13 amino acids. CDR3 amino acids: CASRDRATYEQYF. The CDR3 nucleotides are TGTGCCAGCCGGGACAGGGCTACCTACGAGCAGTACTTC.

The chain combines TRBV25-1 with TRBJ1-1, with D possibly matching TRBD1 (6 bases). The CDR3 length is 14 residues. Germline V gives CDR1 MGHDK, CDR2 SYGVNS. V was shortened by 6 bases and J by 3 bases, with 14 bases between the two germline ends. The CDR3: CASSQDRLDTEAFF. Here the CDR3 DNA reads TGTGCCAGCAGCCAAGACAGGTTGGACACTGAAGCTTTCTTT.

The J gene is TRBJ1-5, the V gene TRBV28, with 7 bases aligning to TRBD1. Germline V gene lookup returns CDR1 MDHEN and CDR2 SYDVKM. The CDR3 extends over 14 amino acids. Trimming removed 2 bases from V and 3 bases from J; junction bases left unmatched: 1. In DNA, the CDR3 is TGTGCCAGCAGTTTAAGGGGGCTCAATCAGCCCCAGCATTTT. This codes for CASSLRGLNQPQHF.

V and J are TRBV27 and TRBJ1-1, with D possibly TRBD1 on 5 matching bases. Trimming shortened V by 10 bases and J by 3 bases, and 12 bases separated the two germline ends. The CDR3 length is 12 residues. Germline V gene sequence: CDR1 MNHEY, CDR2 SMNVEV (reference sequence). The CDR3 region has the DNA TGTGCCAAGGGCAGGGATGACACTGAAGCTTTCTTT. Its translation is CAKGRDDTEAFF.

This chain links TRBV19 with TRBJ1-3, with TRBD1 as a possible D gene (6 bases). The germline CDR1 and CDR2 sequences are LNHDA and SQIVND (reference sequence). The CDR3 has 17 residues. Trimming took 1 base from V and 4 from J, leaving 17 bases between them. This CDR3 reads CASSIVWGQSAGNTIYF. The CDR3 nucleotides are TGTGCCAGTAGTATAGTGTGGGGACAATCGGCCGGAAACACCATATATTTT.

V gene TRBV30 combines with J gene TRBJ1-2; tentative D call: TRBD1 (5 bases). This CDR3 is built from 11 residues. Germline loops: CDR1 GTSNPN, CDR2 SVGIG (reference sequence). Trimming took 0 bases from V and 8 from J, leaving 7 bases between them. This chain's CDR3 is CAWSVGEGYTF. CDR3 sequence (DNA): TGTGCCTGGAGTGTAGGGGAAGGCTACACCTTC.

The count of this clone is one. This chain uses TRBV28 with TRBJ1-6, with 7 bases matching TRBD1. The V gene's germline CDR1 is MDHEN and CDR2 SYDVKM. V dropped 4 bases and J dropped 9; count of bases not matched to a gene: 9. The CDR3 extends over 15 amino acids. CDR3 DNA sequence: TGTGCCAGCAGTTCTACGGACAGGCGGAGTTCACCCCTCCACTTT. It specifies CASSSTDRRSSPLHF.

The V and J genes are TRBV29-1 and TRBJ1-2; 8 bases are shared with TRBD1. Trimming took 4 bases from V and 4 from J; bases not matched to a gene: 2. Germline values: CDR1 SQVTM, CDR2 ANQGSEA. This CDR3 spans 12 amino acids. CDR3 loop: CSVVGTGYGYTF. Here the CDR3 DNA reads TGCAGCGTTGTGGGGACAGGCTATGGCTACACCTTC.

The chain employs TRBV12-2 and TRBJ2-7; TRBD2, the D gene given by the table, was not confirmed from the DNA. TRBV12-2 is an annotated pseudogene. This CDR3 has 14 amino acids. CDR3 in DNA: TGTGCAAGTCGCTTAGCGGAGCGAGCCTACGAGCAGTACTTC. Translated, it gives CASRLAERAYEQYF.

This chain uses TRBV29-1 with TRBJ2-2, with D hard to call. Germline CDR1 SQVTM, CDR2 ANQGSEA. The V end lost 1 base, the J end lost 0 bases, and 6 bases lay between the germline ends. The CDR3 runs 14 residues. The CDR3, as DNA: TGCAGCGTTGAAGGAGGCCCGAACACCGGGGAGCTGTTTTTT. Its translation is CSVEGGPNTGELFF.

The chain links TRBV19 to TRBJ2-2; no clear D. Trimming took off 5 bases at V and 6 bases at J, with 10 bases between the two ends. Germline V lookup: CDR1 LNHDA, CDR2 SQIVND (reference sequence). The CDR3 is 13 residues long. The CDR3 coding sequence is TGTGCCAGTAGTGGGCTCCCTGCCGGGGAGCTGTTTTTT. This sequence encodes CASSGLPAGELFF.

There are a few counts of this clone. The chain joins TRBV7-3 to TRBJ1-2, with D perhaps TRBD1 (5 bases). Germline CDR1 is SGHTA and CDR2 is FQGTGA. This CDR3 is 13 amino acids long. Deletions cut 3 bases from V and 8 bases from J, with 13 bases between. CDR3 DNA sequence: TGTGCCAGCAGCTTGGCCGGGGGAGTAGGCTACACCTTC. It yields the protein CASSLAGGVGYTF. The whole variable domain, remainder taken from reference TRBV7-3 and TRBJ1-2, is GAGVSQTPSNKVTEKGKYVELRCDPISGHTALYWYRQSLGQGPEFLIYFQGTGAADDSGLPNDRFFAVRPEGSVSTLKIQRTERGDSAVYLCASSLAGGVGYTFGSGTRLTVV.

In its sample, this clone was seen a few times. This sequence joins TRBV24-1 and TRBJ2-3; the match to TRBD1 covers 7 bases. This CDR3 region has 16 residues. Unmatched junction bases numbered 6, after V lost 3 bases and J lost 1 base. Germline CDR1 reads KGHDR; CDR2 reads SFDVKD. The CDR3: CATSDQDRAGTDTQYF. In DNA, the CDR3 is TGTGCCACCAGTGATCAAGACAGGGCAGGCACAGATACGCAGTATTTT.

The chain uses TRBV7-9 and TRBJ1-3; 8 nucleotides match TRBD1. Unmatched junction bases numbered 3, after V lost 5 bases and J lost 0 bases. This CDR3 is built from 15 residues. Germline CDR1 and CDR2: SEHNR and FQNEAQ (reference sequence). The chain's CDR3 is CASSATGGSGNTIYF. CDR3 nucleotide sequence: TGTGCCAGCAGCGCAACAGGGGGCTCTGGAAACACCATATATTTT.

This clone showed up just once. V usage is TRBV7-9 and J usage is TRBJ2-1; no definite D call. Germline V CDR1 and CDR2: SEHNR, FQNEAQ (reference sequence). V shed 0 bases and J shed 7 bases, with 4 bases lying between them. The CDR3 totals 12 residues. CDR3 sequence (DNA): TGTGCCAGCAGCTTAGCACAGAATGAGCAGTTCTTC. Its translation is CASSLAQNEQFF. The whole variable domain, remainder taken from reference TRBV7-9 and TRBJ2-1, is DTGVSQNPRHKITKRGQNVTFRCDPISEHNRLYWYRQTLGQGPEFLTYFQNEAQLEKSRLLSDRFSAERPKGSFSTLEIQRTEQGDSAMYLCASSLAQNEQFFGPGTRLTVL.

The chain links TRBV5-1 to TRBJ2-7; D is possibly TRBD1 (5 bases). From germline, CDR1 is SGHRS and CDR2 YFSETQ. V lost 1 base to trimming and J lost 3 bases, with 11 bases between them. CDR3 length equals 14 residues. CDR3 amino acids: CASSLLTERYEQYF. CDR3 coding DNA: TGCGCCAGCAGCTTGTTGACAGAACGCTACGAGCAGTACTTC.

J is TRBJ1-1 and V is TRBV2; maybe TRBD1 (5 bases). Looked up from germline, CDR1 is SNHLY and CDR2 is FYNNEI. V was clipped by 5 bases and J by 5 bases, with 15 bases between them. The length of the CDR3 is 14 residues. CDR3 in DNA: TGTGCCAGCAGTCCGACAGCCGCGAGTACTGAAGCTTTCTTT. Translated: CASSPTAASTEAFF. The whole variable domain, filled in from reference TRBV2 and TRBJ1-1, reads EPEVTQTPSHQVTQMGQEVILRCVPISNHLYFYWYRQILGQKVEFLVSFYNNEISEKSEIFDDQFSVERPDGSNFTLKIRSTKLEDSAMYFCASSPTAASTEAFFGQGTRLTVV.